The source of this T cell receptor (beta chain) is a study of early T cells in non-severe SARS-CoV-2 infection. Looking at the study overall: Chains from this unsorted whole-blood bulk RNA could not be paired. The study, taken as a whole, reports: Missing private and CD4 specificities, VDJdb matching favored anti-spike CD8 responses.

The length of the CDR3 is 14 residues. The V gene lost 0 bases and the J gene lost 1 base, with 5 bases spanning the gap. The germline V gene encodes CDR1 SGHRS and CDR2 YFSETQ. The sample holds many counts of this clonotype. Its specificity is unknown. Each cDNA molecule carried a unique molecular identifier. One entry per CDR3 protein results from TCRdb running MiXCR on the 5' RACE reads. The sample consists of roughly 26,000 distinct CDR3 sequences, approximately 4.1% of them appearing once. The specimen was whole blood. The sequence derives from an adult who was a healthcare worker with PCR-confirmed SARS-CoV-2 infection or an uninfected control (not recorded which). The chain uses TRBV5-1 and TRBJ1-3; possibly TRBD1 for D (5 bases). The CDR3 region has the DNA TGCGCCAGCAGCTTGGCAGGGTCTGGAAACACCATATATTTT. It codes for CASSLAGSGNTIYF.